This is a list of T cell receptor beta chains from one sample in a study of cytomegalovirus exposure and HLA in healthy donors. Sequencing used immunoSEQ multiplex PCR; TCRdb keeps in-frame clones, though not all of them. Of around 150,000 clones listed, roughly four fifths are singletons. Material for sequencing was PBMCs. The receptors shown here come from a man aged 25 to 40 in good health and CMV-seropositive. CDR3s include the opening cysteine and the closing phenylalanine or tryptophan. Fields, in order: J gene, V gene, CDR3 protein.

TRBJ2-7 | TRBV4-1 | CASSQEVAGVYEQYF
TRBJ1-1 | TRBV18 | CASSNSLQGTTEAFF
TRBJ2-1 | TRBV6-4 | CASSARGNNEQFF
TRBJ1-5 | TRBV25-1 | CASSYADQPQHF
TRBJ1-1 | TRBV5-1 | CASSSAGGNTEAFF
TRBJ2-5 | TRBV4-3 | CASSQGVTGYQETQYF
TRBJ2-3 | TRBV25-1 | CASSKPGTEGTDTQYF
TRBJ2-1 | TRBV7-9 | CASELAVYNEQFF
TRBJ2-7 | TRBV13 | CASTTGGSYEQYF
TRBJ1-1 | TRBV4-1 | CASSQDPPGGAVPSTFF
TRBJ1-2 | TRBV27 | CASRSLGAWGYTF
TRBJ1-4 | TRBV6-6 | CASRPPGGNEKLFF
TRBJ1-2 | TRBV6-5 | CASSYRTGYGYTF
TRBJ2-7 | TRBV2 | CASTLGGYEQYF
TRBJ2-5 | TRBV2 | CASSVQGALETQYF
TRBJ2-7 | TRBV4-3 | CASSQDSSGYEQYF
TRBJ1-1 | TRBV11-2 | CASSLDGLEVMNTEAFF
TRBJ2-3 | TRBV5-4 | CASSSGEGHGTDTQYF
TRBJ1-2 | TRBV2 | CASREGLYRERGLGYGYTF
TRBJ2-3 | TRBV15 | CATSRDAGGSTDTQYF
TRBJ1-2 | TRBV10-3 | CAISGTGVDYGYTF
TRBJ1-1 | TRBV6-4 | CASSDSSPLNTEAFF